Listed below are T cell receptor beta chains from one sample, sequenced in a study of shared clonotypes between healthy human individuals. TCRdb's table, derived via immunoSEQ multiplex PCR, lists solely in-frame clones and lacks some. The sample lists about 480,000 clones, about 79% occurring once. Sequenced sample: PBMCs. These receptors were collected from a woman in her thirties or forties in good health. Some clones in this sample may be carry-over from other donors' samples. CDR3s include the opening cysteine and the closing phenylalanine or tryptophan. Fields, in order: D gene, clone size, J gene, V gene, CDR3 DNA, CDR3 protein. D genes are given only for firm matches. Not every row has a clone size; where given, it reads once, few, many or a size class.

D gene: -; clone size: -; J gene: TRBJ2-1; V gene: TRBV30; CDR3 DNA: TGTGCCTGGAGCCTAGCTCTCGACTACAATGAGCAGTTCTTC; CDR3 protein: CAWSLALDYNEQFF
D gene: -; clone size: -; J gene: TRBJ2-7; V gene: TRBV5-6; CDR3 DNA: TGTGCCAGCAGCGCCCAGGGGTTCCCGCCCTACGAGCAGTACTTC; CDR3 protein: CASSAQGFPPYEQYF
D gene: TRBD2; clone size: -; J gene: TRBJ2-1; V gene: TRBV14; CDR3 DNA: TGTGCCAGCAGCCAGGCGAAGCGGGAAATCTACAATGAGCAGTTCTTC; CDR3 protein: CASSQAKREIYNEQFF
D gene: -; clone size: -; J gene: TRBJ2-2; V gene: TRBV27; CDR3 DNA: TGTGCCAGCAGGATGGAGTACGCCTCTACCGGGGAGCTGTTTTTT; CDR3 protein: CASRMEYASTGELFF
D gene: TRBD1; clone size: -; J gene: TRBJ2-7; V gene: TRBV6-6; CDR3 DNA: TGTGCCAGCGGGGGTGGACAGGGCTCCTACGAGCAGTACTTC; CDR3 protein: CASGGGQGSYEQYF
D gene: TRBD1; clone size: -; J gene: TRBJ2-3; V gene: TRBV28; CDR3 DNA: TGTGCCAGCAGTTCTACCCGATGGGACAGGGCCACAGATACGCAGTATTTT; CDR3 protein: CASSSTRWDRATDTQYF
D gene: TRBD1; clone size: -; J gene: TRBJ2-5; V gene: TRBV19; CDR3 DNA: TGTGCCAGTAGTGGGACAGGGCCGGGCGAGACCCAGTACTTC; CDR3 protein: CASSGTGPGETQYF
D gene: TRBD1; clone size: -; J gene: TRBJ2-5; V gene: TRBV5-1; CDR3 DNA: TGCGCCAGCAGCTTGGGGGGTCCGGGTAGGACAGGGGCGCAAGAGACCCAGTACTTC; CDR3 protein: CASSLGGPGRTGAQETQYF
D gene: -; clone size: -; J gene: TRBJ1-4; V gene: TRBV6-6; CDR3 DNA: TGTGCCAGCAGTTATTTGTCTTCTGAAAAACTGTTTTTT; CDR3 protein: CASSYLSSEKLFF
D gene: TRBD1; clone size: -; J gene: TRBJ1-2; V gene: TRBV28; CDR3 DNA: TGTGCCAGCAGTGACGGGACAGGGAGCGGCTACACCTTC; CDR3 protein: CASSDGTGSGYTF
D gene: -; clone size: few; J gene: TRBJ1-1; V gene: TRBV27; CDR3 DNA: TGTGCCAGCAGTGGATGGTCTAACACTGAAGCTTTCTTT; CDR3 protein: CASSGWSNTEAFF
D gene: -; clone size: many; J gene: TRBJ1-1; V gene: TRBV7-2; CDR3 DNA: TGTGCCAGCAGCTCCTATGGGCCGAGGACTGAAGCTTTCTTT; CDR3 protein: CASSSYGPRTEAFF
D gene: -; clone size: -; J gene: TRBJ1-2; V gene: TRBV5-1; CDR3 DNA: TGCGCCAGCAGCTTGGGACAAATGGGAGGCTACACCTTC; CDR3 protein: CASSLGQMGGYTF
D gene: -; clone size: -; J gene: TRBJ2-3; V gene: TRBV2; CDR3 DNA: TGTGCCAGCAGTGTATACCCCACAGATACGCAGTATTTT; CDR3 protein: CASSVYPTDTQYF
D gene: TRBD1; clone size: once; J gene: TRBJ1-5; V gene: TRBV19; CDR3 DNA: TGTGCCAGTAGTTCCCCCGGGCAGGGGGACGGGCCCCAGCATTTT; CDR3 protein: CASSSPGQGDGPQHF
D gene: TRBD2; clone size: few; J gene: TRBJ2-5; V gene: TRBV7-2; CDR3 DNA: TGTGCCAGCAGATTACCGGGACTAGAGGCGGGAGAGACCCAGTACTTC; CDR3 protein: CASRLPGLEAGETQYF